These 27 T cell receptor beta chains were sequenced from one sample in a study of cytomegalovirus exposure and HLA in healthy donors. PCR involved 60 Vbeta and 13 Jbeta primers. The repertoire was sequenced with immunoSEQ multiplex PCR; TCRdb's copy has only in-frame clones and lacks some. This sample lists around 52,000 clones; its ten largest clones have 25% to 30%. The specimen was PBMCs. All receptors derive from a man between 35 and 55 years old in good health and CMV-seropositive.

This sequence joins TRBV5-1 and TRBJ2-7; possible D gene TRBD2, 6 bases. Trimming shortened V by 3 bases and J by 2 bases, and 15 bases separated the two germline ends. The germline V gene has CDR1 SGHRS and CDR2 YFSETQ. This CDR3 spans 15 amino acids. The CDR3 sequence: CASSYGGELAYEQYF. The CDR3 DNA reads TGCGCCAGCAGCTACGGCGGGGAGCTCGCCTACGAGCAGTACTTC.

The V call is TRBV9, the J call TRBJ2-5; the match to TRBD2 covers 13 bases. Per the germline V gene, CDR1 is SGDLS and CDR2 is YYNGEE. V lost 3 bases to trimming and J lost 2 bases; unmatched junction nucleotides: 1. The CDR3 spans 15 residues. The CDR3 loop is CASSGTSGGQETQYF. Here the CDR3 DNA reads TGTGCCAGCAGCGGGACTAGCGGGGGACAAGAGACCCAGTACTTC. Based on the CDR3 plus reference TRBV9 and TRBJ2-5, the full variable domain is DSGVTQTPKHLITATGQRVTLRCSPRSGDLSVYWYQQSLDQGLQFLIQYYNGEERAKGNILERFSAQQFPDLHSELNLSSLELGDSALYFCASSGTSGGQETQYFGPGTRLLVL.

V usage is TRBV27 and J usage is TRBJ2-7; maybe TRBD2 (6 bases). The CDR3 length is 14 residues. The germline V gene has CDR1 MNHEY and CDR2 SMNVEV (reference sequence). V lost 5 bases to trimming and J lost 3 bases, with 14 bases between them. This CDR3 is CASSLSPDYYEQYF. The DNA for the CDR3 is TGTGCCAGCAGTCTCTCCCCGGACTACTACGAGCAGTACTTC.

V and J are TRBV4-3 and TRBJ2-1, with D tentatively TRBD2 (7 bases). There are 19 residues in the CDR3. Between the trimmed V and J ends, which lost 0 bases and 3 bases, there was a span of 21 bases. In germline, CDR1 is LGHNA, CDR2 YSLEER. This CDR3 reads CASSQDTSRGALIYNEQFF. DNA of the CDR3: TGCGCCAGCAGCCAAGATACGTCCCGGGGGGCCTTAATCTACAATGAGCAGTTCTTC.

This chain connects TRBV5-1 to TRBJ2-2; maybe TRBD1 (5 bases). Germline-derived CDR1 and CDR2 are SGHRS and YFSETQ. Trimming pared 0 bases from V and 4 bases from J, leaving 7 bases between. The CDR3 spans 14 residues. The CDR3 nucleotides are TGCGCCAGCAGCTTGGGACAGTCCACCGGGGAGCTGTTTTTT. Its protein is CASSLGQSTGELFF.

The rearrangement joins TRBV5-1 to TRBJ1-2; D ambiguous. Per the germline V gene, CDR1 is SGHRS and CDR2 is YFSETQ. Trimming cost V 6 bases and J 7 bases, with 13 bases left between them. The CDR3 has 12 residues. The CDR3 sequence: CASTGRSAGYTF. CDR3 DNA sequence: TGCGCCAGCACCGGGAGGAGCGCTGGCTACACCTTC.

The chain couples TRBV4-2 to TRBJ1-5; D call uncertain. Trimming removed 0 bases from V and 6 bases from J, with 9 bases in between. From germline, CDR1 is LGHNA and CDR2 YNFKEQ. This CDR3 has 14 amino acids. In nucleotides, the CDR3 is TGTGCCAGCAGCCAAGATGGAGGGTTTCAGCCCCAGCATTTT. Protein sequence: CASSQDGGFQPQHF.

The chain links TRBV6-5 to TRBJ2-1; 7 nucleotides align to TRBD2. The CDR3 is 12 residues long. Per the germline V gene, CDR1 is MNHEY and CDR2 is SVGAGI. V lost 6 bases and J lost 6; bases outside the gene matches: 2. CDR3 nucleotides: TGTGCCAGCAGGACGGGGGGCAATGAGCAGTTCTTC. Translation: CASRTGGNEQFF.

The chain uses TRBV25-1 and TRBJ1-6, with TRBD1 matching over 10 bases. CDR1 MGHDK and CDR2 SYGVNS come from the germline V gene. The CDR3 runs 15 residues. V gave up 4 bases and J gave up 6 bases; unmatched junction bases: 3. CDR3 sequence reads: CASSARTGGNSPLHF. Written as DNA, the CDR3 is TGTGCCAGCAGTGCCCGGACAGGGGGTAATTCACCCCTCCACTTT.

The rearrangement joins TRBV7-9 to TRBJ2-7; a weak D match, TRBD2 (5 bases). The V end was cut by 5 bases, the J end by 1 base, with 18 bases between. The CDR3 covers 16 residues. Per germline, CDR1 SEHNR and CDR2 FQNEAQ (reference sequence). CDR3: CASSLTAGVISYEQYF. As DNA, the CDR3 is TGTGCCAGCAGCCTAACGGCGGGTGTGATTTCCTACGAGCAGTACTTC.

CDR3 in amino acids: CASSHSGSSEQFF. In nucleotides, the CDR3 is TGCGCCAGCAGCCACTCAGGGTCTTCTGAGCAGTTCTTC. V and J are TRBV4-1 and TRBJ2-1, with D perhaps TRBD1 (5 bases). Germline V gene data show CDR1 as MGHRA and CDR2 as YSYEKL. The CDR3 contains 13 residues. V was trimmed by 3 bases and J by 9 bases, leaving 12 bases between them.

DNA for the CDR3: TGTGCCAGCTCACCGCGACAGGTAGACCAGCCCCAGCATTTT. It encodes CASSPRQVDQPQHF. The genes are TRBV18 and TRBJ1-5, with D maybe TRBD1 (6 bases). The V end lost 3 bases, the J end lost 7 bases, and 13 bases lay between the germline ends. Germline V gene data show CDR1 as KGHSH and CDR2 as LQKENI. The CDR3 runs to 14 residues.

The rearrangement uses TRBV27 and TRBJ1-5, with 9 bases that match TRBD1. Germline V gene lookup returns CDR1 MNHEY and CDR2 SMNVEV (reference sequence). V lost 11 bases to trimming and J lost 6 bases; unmatched junction nucleotides: 8. The CDR3 is made up of 13 amino acids. CDR3 coding DNA: TGTGCCGTCGACAGGGGACAGGGTCAGCCCCAGCATTTT. It codes for CAVDRGQGQPQHF.

The chain is built from TRBV5-4 and TRBJ1-2; 7 bases fit TRBD1. Losses at the gene ends were 2 bases for V and 3 bases for J; bases not matched to a gene: 7. Germline V gives CDR1 SGHNT, CDR2 YYREEE (reference sequence). This CDR3 has 15 residues. CDR3 sequence (DNA): TGTGCCAGCAGCTTAACTATTGACAGGGACTATGGCTACACCTTC. Its translation is CASSLTIDRDYGYTF.

The CDR3 loop reads CASSSTTNRDGNTIYF. The CDR3 nucleotides are TGTGCCAGCTCTTCCACAACAAACAGGGATGGAAACACCATATATTTT. V gene TRBV18 combines with J gene TRBJ1-3, with a possible D match to TRBD1 (6 bases). CDR1 and CDR2 (germline): KGHSH, LQKENI. The V end was cut by 6 bases, the J end by 3 bases, with 18 bases between. This CDR3 has 16 residues.

The rearrangement joins TRBV20-1 to TRBJ2-5; D unresolved. CDR1 and CDR2 from the germline V gene are DFQATT and SNEGSKA (reference sequence). The CDR3 is 11 amino acids. This CDR3 reads CATENQETQYF. CDR3 DNA: TGCGCCACAGAAAATCAAGAGACCCAGTACTTC.

The V gene is TRBV6-5, the J gene TRBJ1-2; TRBD1 aligns across 8 bases. The CDR3 runs 16 residues. Germline trimming cut 2 bases from V and 3 bases from J; bases unmatched to any gene: 8. The germline gives CDR1 MNHEY, CDR2 SVGAGI. The DNA of the CDR3 is TGTGCCAGCAGTTACACAGCAGGGGGCATGGACTATGGCTACACCTTC. Encoded protein: CASSYTAGGMDYGYTF.

The chain links TRBV11-3 to TRBJ2-2; 9 bases are a match to TRBD1. Germline CDR1 is SGHNT and CDR2 is YENEEA. This CDR3 comprises 17 residues. V lost 0 bases to trimming and J lost 5 bases; unmatched junction nucleotides: 7. In DNA form, the CDR3 reads TGTGCCAGCAGCTTAGATCGGACAGGGGTTTGGACCGGGGAGCTGTTTTTT. Protein sequence: CASSLDRTGVWTGELFF.

This chain uses TRBV19 with TRBJ2-7, with TRBD2 matching over 8 bases. Germline lookup yields CDR1 LNHDA and CDR2 SQIVND (reference sequence). The V gene end was trimmed by 5 bases and the J gene end by 4 bases; junction bases not matched to a gene: 10. This CDR3 spans 15 amino acids. The CDR3 DNA sequence: TGTGCCAGTAGTGACACTAGCGGACCACCTTACGAGCAGTACTTC. This translates into CASSDTSGPPYEQYF. Full variable domain (remainder filled in from reference TRBV19 and TRBJ2-7): DGGITQSPKYLFRKEGQNVTLSCEQNLNHDAMYWYRQDPGQGLRLIYYSQIVNDFQKGDIAEGYSVSREKKESFPLTVTSAQKNPTAFYLCASSDTSGPPYEQYFGPGTRLTVT.

The rearrangement links TRBV19 to TRBJ2-7; 7 bases line up with TRBD2. V dropped 5 bases and J dropped 0; count of bases not matched to a gene: 4. The CDR3 has 14 residues. Germline V CDR1 and CDR2: LNHDA, SQIVND (reference sequence). The CDR3 reads CASSPQRDSYEQYF. The CDR3 region has the DNA TGTGCCAGTAGTCCACAGCGGGACTCCTACGAGCAGTACTTC. Full variable domain (remainder filled in from reference TRBV19 and TRBJ2-7): DGGITQSPKYLFRKEGQNVTLSCEQNLNHDAMYWYRQDPGQGLRLIYYSQIVNDFQKGDIAEGYSVSREKKESFPLTVTSAQKNPTAFYLCASSPQRDSYEQYFGPGTRLTVT.

The V and J genes are TRBV2 and TRBJ1-1; tentatively, D is TRBD1 (5 bases). The CDR3 contains 15 residues. Trimming left V 5 bases short and J 0 bases short, with 13 bases between. Germline V CDR1 and CDR2: SNHLY, FYNNEI. CDR3 loop: CASSKDSIMNTEAFF. CDR3 DNA: TGTGCCAGCAGTAAAGACAGTATCATGAACACTGAAGCTTTCTTT.

The chain combines TRBV4-2 with TRBJ2-1, with 14 bases identical to TRBD2. In germline, CDR1 is LGHNA, CDR2 YNFKEQ. The CDR3 covers 17 residues. With 1 base clipped from V and 4 bases from J, the junction kept 3 bases outside the gene matches. The chain's CDR3 is CASSQGLAGGPYNEQFF. CDR3 nucleotides: TGTGCCAGCAGCCAAGGACTAGCGGGAGGGCCATACAATGAGCAGTTCTTC.

The gene calls are TRBV18 and TRBJ1-4; D not certain. The CDR3 covers 13 residues. Germline CDR1 KGHSH, CDR2 LQKENI. Trimming cost V 5 bases and J 4 bases, with 8 bases left between them. In DNA form, the CDR3 reads TGTGCCAGCTCAAGGGAGGTTAATGAAAAACTGTTTTTT. Encoded protein: CASSREVNEKLFF.

The chain carries TRBV27 and TRBJ1-1; D is unresolved. Trimming cost V 3 bases and J 5 bases, with 13 bases left between them. Germline-derived CDR1 and CDR2 are MNHEY and SMNVEV (reference sequence). The CDR3 length is 14 residues. The CDR3 sequence is CASSFTAVGTEAFF. The CDR3 nucleotides read TGTGCCAGCAGTTTTACGGCGGTTGGGACTGAAGCTTTCTTT.

The CDR3, as DNA: TGTGCCAGTAGCGATGCCGGGACAGGGTACAATGAGCAGTTCTTC. Amino acid sequence: CASSDAGTGYNEQFF. This rearrangement joins TRBV19 to TRBJ2-1, with TRBD1 matching over 9 bases. The CDR3 spans 15 residues. The ends lost 6 bases at V and 4 bases at J; junction bases unmatched: 7. The germline gives CDR1 LNHDA, CDR2 SQIVND (reference sequence).

The chain employs TRBV5-1 and TRBJ2-3, with TRBD2 matching over 11 bases. V was clipped by 1 base and J by 3 bases; unmatched bases: 4. CDR3 length: 16 residues. Germline lookup yields CDR1 SGHRS and CDR2 YFSETQ. The CDR3: CASSLTSGSATDTQYF. The CDR3 bases are TGCGCCAGCAGCTTGACTAGCGGGAGTGCAACAGATACGCAGTATTTT.

The chain joins TRBV7-2 to TRBJ2-5; TRBD1 is a possible D gene (6 bases). Germline loops: CDR1 SGHTA, CDR2 FQGNSA. This CDR3 is 14 amino acids long. V was pared by 0 bases and J by 4 bases, with 9 bases between. The CDR3: CASSLAPGVETQYF. The CDR3 region has the DNA TGTGCCAGCAGCTTAGCGCCAGGGGTAGAGACCCAGTACTTC.